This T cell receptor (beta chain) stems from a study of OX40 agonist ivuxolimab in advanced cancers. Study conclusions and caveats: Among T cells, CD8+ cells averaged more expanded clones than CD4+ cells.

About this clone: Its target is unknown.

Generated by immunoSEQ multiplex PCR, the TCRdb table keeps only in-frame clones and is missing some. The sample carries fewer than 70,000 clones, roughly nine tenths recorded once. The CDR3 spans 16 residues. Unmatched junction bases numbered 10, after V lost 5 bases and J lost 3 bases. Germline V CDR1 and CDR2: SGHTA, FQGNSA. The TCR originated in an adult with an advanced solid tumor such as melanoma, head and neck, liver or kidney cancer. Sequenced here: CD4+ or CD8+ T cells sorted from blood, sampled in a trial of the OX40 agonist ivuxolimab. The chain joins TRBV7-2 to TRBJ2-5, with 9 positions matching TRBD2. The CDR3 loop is CASSPVFAGGEETQYF. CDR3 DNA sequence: TGTGCCAGCAGCCCCGTATTTGCGGGGGGGGAAGAGACCCAGTACTTC. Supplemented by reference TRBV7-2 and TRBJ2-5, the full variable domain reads GAGVSQSPSNKVTEKGKDVELRCDPISGHTALYWYRQSLGQGLEFLIYFQGNSAPDKSGLPSDRFSAERTGGSVSTLTIQRTQQEDSAVYLCASSPVFAGGEETQYFGPGTRLLVL.